This TCR beta chain is drawn from a study of T cell responses to AZD1222 COVID-19 vaccine. Assay: immunoSEQ multiplex PCR; the TCRdb copy retains only in-frame clones and omits some. In the table there are about 140,000 clones, 85% to 90% of which are singletons. V gave up 3 bases and J gave up 0 bases; unmatched junction bases: 2. Per the germline V gene, CDR1 is MGHDK and CDR2 is SYGVNS. There are 15 residues in the CDR3. The starting material was peripheral blood, obtained on day 0 of AZD1222 vaccination. The receptor was derived from an adult in good health. The chain couples TRBV25-1 to TRBJ2-1; the match to TRBD1 covers 7 bases. The CDR3 sequence is CASSETGFSYNEQFF. In DNA, the CDR3 is TGTGCCAGCAGTGAGACAGGGTTCTCCTACAATGAGCAGTTCTTC.